What follows are 9 T cell receptor beta chains derived from one specimen sequenced in a study of regulatory T cells in long-lasting Graves disease. Construction of the TCR beta libraries employed iRepertoire HTBI primers in conjunction with Arm-PCR of CDR3 regions. TCRdb analysed the multiplex PCR reads with MiXCR anew, one entry per CDR3 protein. Of about half a million distinct CDR3 sequences detected, about 22% appear once; the ten largest clones hold 13%. Time point: persistent/refractory GD, antithyroid drugs over 5 years with positive TRAb. Making the TCR library involved RNA that had been extracted from PBMCs. This specimen consisted of peripheral blood mononuclear cells (PBMCs), obtained when the disease was refractory, from a patient treated with antithyroid drugs. These receptor sequences come from a female donor with Graves disease.

This clonotype was observed a few times. The chain couples TRBV5-5 to TRBJ1-3, with D perhaps matching TRBD1 (5 bases). CDR1 is SGHKS and CDR2 is YYEKEE in the germline V gene (reference sequence). The V end lost 2 bases, the J end lost 0 bases, and 9 bases lay between the germline ends. CDR3 length: 15 residues. The CDR3 DNA reads TGTGCCAGCAGCTTACCAGGGAGCTCTGGAAACACCATATATTTT. Amino acid sequence: CASSLPGSSGNTIYF. Using reference TRBV5-5 and TRBJ1-3 for the parts outside the CDR3, the full variable domain is DAGVTQSPTHLIKTRGQQVTLRCSPISGHKSVSWYQQVLGQGPQFIFQYYEKEERGRGNFPDRFSARQFPNYSSELNVNALLLGDSALYLCASSLPGSSGNTIYFGEGSWLTVV.

This clonotype has a count of ten or more. The chain recombines TRBV7-8 with TRBJ2-5; 10 positions match TRBD2. The CDR3 is 16 residues long. Germline CDR1 is SGHVS and CDR2 is FQNEAQ. V was clipped by 5 bases and J by 0 bases; unmatched bases: 6. CDR3 protein: CASSVRTSGYQETQYF. The DNA for the CDR3 is TGTGCCAGCAGCGTAAGGACTAGCGGTTACCAAGAGACCCAGTACTTC.

The table lists this clonotype with a few counts. The gene calls are TRBV7-9 and TRBJ2-2; 9 nucleotides agree with TRBD2. This CDR3 comprises 16 residues. From germline, CDR1 is SEHNR and CDR2 FQNEAQ (reference sequence). V shed 2 bases, J shed 2 bases, and the junction held 3 bases outside the gene matches. The CDR3 region is CASSLPSGKNTGELFF. The DNA for the CDR3 is TGTGCCAGCAGCTTACCTAGCGGGAAAAACACCGGGGAGCTGTTTTTT.

Comment on this clonotype: A clone one base away is much larger, so this may be a read error. The chain joins TRBV3-1 to TRBJ1-1; D not resolved. Per the germline V gene, CDR1 is LGHDT and CDR2 is YNNKEL (reference sequence). The CDR3 length is 12 residues. V was pared by 3 bases and J by 1 base, with 3 bases between. CDR3 in DNA: TGTGCCAGCAGCCACGAGAACACTGAAGCTTTCTTT. It codes for CASSHENTEAFF.

This clonotype came up a few times. The V and J genes are TRBV7-3 and TRBJ2-7; D uncertain. The CDR3 length is 13 residues. The V gene's germline CDR1 is SGHTA and CDR2 FQGTGA. V shed 5 bases and J shed 2 bases, with 10 bases lying between them. CDR3 loop: CASSMGPAYEQYF. The CDR3, as DNA: TGTGCCAGCAGCATGGGCCCAGCCTACGAGCAGTACTTC.

At least ten counts were recorded for this clonotype. The V and J genes are TRBV15 and TRBJ1-1, with D possibly being TRBD1 (5 bases). The germline V gene encodes CDR1 LNHNV and CDR2 YYDKDF (reference sequence). The CDR3 spans 12 residues. V lost 1 base and J 7 bases, leaving 7 bases between the germline ends. The CDR3 DNA sequence: TGTGCCACCAGCAGAGGAGACAGTGAAGCTTTCTTT. Its protein is CATSRGDSEAFF.

This clonotype was observed a handful of times. V usage is TRBV20-1 and J usage is TRBJ2-7, with D perhaps TRBD2 (5 bases). V dropped 3 bases and J dropped 3 bases, with 12 bases sitting between them. The CDR3 loop spans 13 amino acids. In germline, CDR1 is DFQATT, CDR2 SNEGSKA (reference sequence). CDR3 DNA: TGCAGTGCTAGTATAGCAAGCGGCTACGAGCAGTACTTC. This codes for CSASIASGYEQYF.

This clonotype was picked up many times. The V gene is TRBV6-1, the J gene TRBJ1-5; 7 bases map to TRBD1. The V and J ends lost 3 bases and 3 bases, in that order; junction bases with no gene match: 8. Germline CDR1 and CDR2: MNHNS and SASEGT. This CDR3 is built from 16 residues. CDR3 DNA sequence: TGTGCCAGCAGTGACAGGTGGCAGGGGGTCAATCAGCCCCAGCATTTT. It specifies CASSDRWQGVNQPQHF.

Details on this clonotype: A much larger clone is a single base away; this may be a read error. The rearrangement joins TRBV2 to TRBJ2-7, with 8 bases matching TRBD1. The CDR3 has 15 amino acids. Unmatched junction bases numbered 17, after V lost 7 bases and J lost 9 bases. Germline-derived CDR1 and CDR2 are SNHLY and FYNNEI. The CDR3 sequence: CASISEGTGGRGQYF. CDR3 bases: TGTGCCAGCATCTCTGAAGGAACAGGGGGACGCGGGCAGTACTTC.